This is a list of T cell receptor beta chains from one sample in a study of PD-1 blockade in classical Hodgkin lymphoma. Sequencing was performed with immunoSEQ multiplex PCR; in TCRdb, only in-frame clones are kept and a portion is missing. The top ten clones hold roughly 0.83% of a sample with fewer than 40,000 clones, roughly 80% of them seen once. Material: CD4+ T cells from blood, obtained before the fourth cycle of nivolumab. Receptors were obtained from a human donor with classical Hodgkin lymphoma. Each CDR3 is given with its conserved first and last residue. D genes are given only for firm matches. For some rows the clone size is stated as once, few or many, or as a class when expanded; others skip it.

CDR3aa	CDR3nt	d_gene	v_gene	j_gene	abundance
CASSLDPPTYTSSGANVLTF	TGTGCCAGCAGTTTAGATCCCCCGACGTATACTAGCTCTGGGGCCAACGTCCTGACTTTC	.	TRBV27	TRBJ2-6	.
CASSLEVSPLGYTF	TGTGCCAGCAGCTTAGAGGTGTCGCCACTGGGCTACACCTTC	.	TRBV7-9	TRBJ1-2	.
CASSIRRGRQETQYF	TGTGCCAGTAGTATTCGGCGGGGGAGACAAGAGACCCAGTACTTC	TRBD2	TRBV19	TRBJ2-5	.
CASSQRSPDTQYF	TGTGCCAGCAGCCAAAGGTCTCCAGATACGCAGTATTTT	.	TRBV4-2	TRBJ2-3	once
CASGLLTGSYEQYF	TGTGCCAGCGGACTCTTGACAGGGAGCTACGAGCAGTACTTC	TRBD1	TRBV27	TRBJ2-7	.
CAWSPDQLNGYTF	TGTGCCTGGAGTCCGGATCAGCTCAATGGCTACACCTTC	.	TRBV30	TRBJ1-2	few
CASVLYGEWVGYTF	TGTGCCAGCGTGCTCTATGGGGAATGGGTTGGCTACACCTTC	.	TRBV7-2	TRBJ1-2	few
CASRRTGGTQYF	TGCGCCAGCAGAAGGACCGGGGGGACCCAGTACTTC	.	TRBV5-1	TRBJ2-5	.
CAWSVLWGSTQHF	TGTGCCTGGAGTGTACTTTGGGGTTCGACCCAGCATTTT	.	TRBV30	TRBJ1-5	.
CASSSTGVGYGYTF	TGCGCCAGCAGCTCTACAGGGGTTGGCTATGGCTACACCTTC	TRBD1	TRBV5-1	TRBJ1-2	.
CASSPTGGRFETQYF	TGTGCCAGCAGCCCTACGGGGGGGCGATTTGAGACCCAGTACTTC	TRBD2	TRBV6-5	TRBJ2-5	.
CASSQDISGGASYNEQFF	TGCGCCAGCAGCCAAGATATAAGCGGGGGGGCCTCCTACAATGAGCAGTTCTTC	TRBD2	TRBV4-3	TRBJ2-1	once
CASSFPVDQNQPQHF	TGTGCCAGCAGTTTCCCCGTAGACCAGAATCAGCCCCAGCATTTT	.	TRBV28	TRBJ1-5	.
CASRASGESKSGNTIYF	TGTGCCAGCAGAGCCTCAGGGGAGTCTAAGTCTGGAAACACCATATATTTT	.	TRBV2	TRBJ1-3	.
CASSYFATNEKLFF	TGTGCCAGCAGTTACTTTGCAACTAATGAAAAACTGTTTTTT	.	TRBV6-5	TRBJ1-4	.
CASSQERYSNQPQHF	TGTGCCAGCAGCCAAGAGAGGTATAGCAATCAGCCCCAGCATTTT	.	TRBV4-2	TRBJ1-5	.
CASSSVHEVHEQYF	TGTGCCAGTTCCTCGGTGCATGAAGTCCACGAGCAGTACTTC	.	TRBV7-6	TRBJ2-7	.
CAWSFGGWDEAFF	TGTGCCTGGAGCTTTGGGGGATGGGATGAAGCTTTCTTT	.	TRBV30	TRBJ1-1	.
CASSLVGRTGELFF	TGTGCCAGCAGCTTGGTGGGGAGAACCGGGGAGCTGTTTTTT	.	TRBV5-5	TRBJ2-2	few
CASTTGWDNEQFF	TGTGCCAGCACGACAGGGTGGGACAATGAGCAGTTCTTC	TRBD1	TRBV2	TRBJ2-1	.
CASSQDPGQGPYNEQFF	TGCGCCAGCAGCCAAGATCCCGGCCAGGGCCCCTACAATGAGCAGTTCTTC	.	TRBV4-3	TRBJ2-1	.
CASSTRDDGELFF	TGTGCCAGTAGTACTCGAGATGATGGGGAGCTGTTTTTT	.	TRBV19	TRBJ2-2	.
CASIRDGEAFF	TGTGCCAGCATCAGGGACGGCGAAGCTTTCTTT	.	TRBV2	TRBJ1-1	.
CASSPFPGSYNSPLHF	TGTGCCAGCTCACCATTCCCGGGCTCCTATAATTCACCCCTCCACTTT	.	TRBV18	TRBJ1-6	.
CASSEGQLSYNEQFF	TGTGCCAGCAGCGAGGGACAACTCTCCTACAATGAGCAGTTCTTC	.	TRBV5-4	TRBJ2-1	.
CASSQAGPDIYGYTF	TGTGCCAGCAGCCAAGCCGGGCCCGATATCTATGGCTACACCTTC	.	TRBV14	TRBJ1-2	.
CASSFIRTSDTQYF	TGTGCCAGCAGCTTCATTAGGACCTCAGATACGCAGTATTTT	.	TRBV2	TRBJ2-3	.
CATKKPGSYQPDTQYF	TGTGCCACCAAGAAACCCGGGTCTTACCAGCCGGATACGCAGTATTTT	.	TRBV15	TRBJ2-3	.
CASSPAGPGSNQPQHF	TGTGCCAGCTCACCGGCAGGGCCTGGGAGCAATCAGCCCCAGCATTTT	.	TRBV18	TRBJ1-5	.
CASSFPSGVTDTQYF	TGCGCCAGCAGCTTCCCTAGCGGGGTTACAGATACGCAGTATTTT	TRBD2	TRBV5-1	TRBJ2-3	.
CSARDRQPLHF	TGCAGTGCTAGGGACCGCCAACCCCTCCACTTT	.	TRBV20-1	TRBJ1-6	few
CASSFQRDIIGSFDQPQHF	TGTGCCAGCAGTTTTCAGAGGGATATTATCGGTAGCTTTGATCAGCCCCAGCATTTT	.	TRBV27	TRBJ1-5	few